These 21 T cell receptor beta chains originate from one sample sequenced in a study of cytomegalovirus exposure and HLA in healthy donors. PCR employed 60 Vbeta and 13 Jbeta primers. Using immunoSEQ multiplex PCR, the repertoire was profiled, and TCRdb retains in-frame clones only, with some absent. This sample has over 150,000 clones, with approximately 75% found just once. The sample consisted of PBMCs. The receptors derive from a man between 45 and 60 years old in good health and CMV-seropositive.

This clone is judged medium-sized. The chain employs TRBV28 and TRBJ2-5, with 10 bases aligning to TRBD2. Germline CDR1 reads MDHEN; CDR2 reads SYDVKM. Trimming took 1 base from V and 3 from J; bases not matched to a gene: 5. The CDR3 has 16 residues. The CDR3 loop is CASSLSGLATEETQYF. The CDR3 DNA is TGTGCCAGCAGTTTATCGGGACTAGCGACTGAAGAGACCCAGTACTTC.

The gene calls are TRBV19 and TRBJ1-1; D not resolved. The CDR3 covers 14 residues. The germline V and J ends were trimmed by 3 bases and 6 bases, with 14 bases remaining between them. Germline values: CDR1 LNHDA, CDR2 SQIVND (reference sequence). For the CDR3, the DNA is TGTGCCAGTAGTATTGAGAGTGCGGTCGCTGAAGCTTTCTTT. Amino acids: CASSIESAVAEAFF.

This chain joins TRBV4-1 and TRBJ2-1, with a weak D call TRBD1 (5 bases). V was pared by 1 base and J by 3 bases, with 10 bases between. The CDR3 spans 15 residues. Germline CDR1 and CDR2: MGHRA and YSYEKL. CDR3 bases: TGCGCCAGCAGCCAAGGGGGCCAGATCTACAATGAGCAGTTCTTC. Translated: CASSQGGQIYNEQFF.

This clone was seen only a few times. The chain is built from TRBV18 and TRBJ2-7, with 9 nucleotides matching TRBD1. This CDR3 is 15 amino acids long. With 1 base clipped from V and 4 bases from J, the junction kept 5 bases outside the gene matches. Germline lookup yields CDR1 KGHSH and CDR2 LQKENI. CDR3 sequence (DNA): TGTGCCAGCTCACCACAGGGACAGGGAGGATACGAGCAGTACTTC. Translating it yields CASSPQGQGGYEQYF.

CDR3 sequence (DNA): TGTGCCAGCAGCTTACAGATTGACACTGAAGCTTTCTTT. Translation: CASSLQIDTEAFF. The rearrangement uses TRBV7-9 and TRBJ1-1, with D unclear. The CDR3 is made up of 13 amino acids. From germline, CDR1 is SEHNR and CDR2 FQNEAQ (reference sequence). The ends were cut back, 2 bases at V and 3 bases at J, with 7 bases in the middle. The variable domain in full, completed from reference TRBV7-9 and TRBJ1-1, reads DTGVSQNPRHKITKRGQNVTFRCDPISEHNRLYWYRQTLGQGPEFLTYFQNEAQLEKSRLLSDRFSAERPKGSFSTLEIQRTEQGDSAMYLCASSLQIDTEAFFGQGTRLTVV.

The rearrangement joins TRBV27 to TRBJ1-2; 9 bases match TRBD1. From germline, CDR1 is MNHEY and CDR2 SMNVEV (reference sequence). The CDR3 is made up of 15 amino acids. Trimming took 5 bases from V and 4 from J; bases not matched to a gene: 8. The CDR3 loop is CASSPRGTGFYGYTF. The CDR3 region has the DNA TGTGCCAGCAGTCCCCGAGGGACAGGGTTCTATGGCTACACCTTC.

The CDR3 DNA reads as TGTGCCAGCAGCTTAGATAAGCTTTCTGAGCAGTTCTTC. Translation: CASSLDKLSEQFF. The chain combines TRBV11-3 with TRBJ2-1; D call uncertain. This CDR3 spans 13 amino acids. Germline V lookup: CDR1 SGHNT, CDR2 YENEEA. V shed 0 bases and J shed 9 bases, with 9 bases lying between them.

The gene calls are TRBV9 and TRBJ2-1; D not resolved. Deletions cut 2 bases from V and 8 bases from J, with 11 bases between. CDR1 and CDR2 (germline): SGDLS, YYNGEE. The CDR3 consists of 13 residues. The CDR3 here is CASSVFSSDEQFF. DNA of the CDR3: TGTGCCAGCAGCGTCTTCTCCTCGGATGAGCAGTTCTTC.

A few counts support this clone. CDR3 residues: CASSQVSGGQETQYF. The DNA for the CDR3 is TGCGCCAGCAGCCAAGTGTCCGGGGGACAAGAGACCCAGTACTTC. This sequence joins TRBV4-3 and TRBJ2-5; perhaps TRBD2 as D (6 bases). Trimming took off 1 base at V and 2 bases at J, with 11 bases between the two ends. In germline, CDR1 is LGHNA, CDR2 YSLEER. The CDR3 is 15 amino acids.

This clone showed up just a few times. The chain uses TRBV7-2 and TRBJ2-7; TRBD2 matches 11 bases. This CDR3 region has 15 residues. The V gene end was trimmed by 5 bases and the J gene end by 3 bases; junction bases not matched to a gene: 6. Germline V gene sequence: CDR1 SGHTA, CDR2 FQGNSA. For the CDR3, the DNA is TGTGCCAGCAGCCTTGTAGCGGGGGGGGTCTACGAGCAGTACTTC. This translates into CASSLVAGGVYEQYF.

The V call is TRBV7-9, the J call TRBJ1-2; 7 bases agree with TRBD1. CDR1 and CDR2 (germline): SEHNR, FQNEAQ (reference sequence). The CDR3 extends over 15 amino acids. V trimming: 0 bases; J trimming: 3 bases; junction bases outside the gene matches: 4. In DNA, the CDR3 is TGTGCCAGCAGCTTAGCACCCAGGGGGGACTATGGCTACACCTTC. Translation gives CASSLAPRGDYGYTF. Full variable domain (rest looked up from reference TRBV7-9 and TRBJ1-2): DTGVSQNPRHKITKRGQNVTFRCDPISEHNRLYWYRQTLGQGPEFLTYFQNEAQLEKSRLLSDRFSAERPKGSFSTLEIQRTEQGDSAMYLCASSLAPRGDYGYTFGSGTRLTVV.

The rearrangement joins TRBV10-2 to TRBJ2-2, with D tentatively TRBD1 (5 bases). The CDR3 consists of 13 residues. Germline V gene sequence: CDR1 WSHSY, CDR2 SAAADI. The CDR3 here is CAAKAGLTGELFF. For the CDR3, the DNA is TGCGCTGCGAAGGCAGGGCTCACCGGGGAGCTGTTTTTT.

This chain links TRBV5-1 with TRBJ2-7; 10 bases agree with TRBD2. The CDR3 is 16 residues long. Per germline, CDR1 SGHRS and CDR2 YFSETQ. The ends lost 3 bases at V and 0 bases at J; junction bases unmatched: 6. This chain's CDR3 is CASSSTLAGVSYEQYF. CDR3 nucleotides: TGCGCCAGCAGCTCTACCCTAGCGGGGGTCTCCTACGAGCAGTACTTC.

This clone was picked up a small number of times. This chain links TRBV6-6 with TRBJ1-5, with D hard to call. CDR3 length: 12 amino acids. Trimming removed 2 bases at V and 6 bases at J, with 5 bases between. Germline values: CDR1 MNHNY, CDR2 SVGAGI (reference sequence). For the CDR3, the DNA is TGTGCCAGCAGTTACGCCGGTCAGCCCCAGCATTTT. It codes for CASSYAGQPQHF.

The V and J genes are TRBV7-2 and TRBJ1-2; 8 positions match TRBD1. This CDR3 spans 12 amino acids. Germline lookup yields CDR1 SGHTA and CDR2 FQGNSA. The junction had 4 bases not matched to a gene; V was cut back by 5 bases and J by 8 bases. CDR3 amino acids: CASSHGTGGYTF. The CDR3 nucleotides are TGTGCCAGCAGCCACGGGACAGGCGGCTACACCTTC. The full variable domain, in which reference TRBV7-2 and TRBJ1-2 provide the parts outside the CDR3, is GAGVSQSPSNKVTEKGKDVELRCDPISGHTALYWYRQSLGQGLEFLIYFQGNSAPDKSGLPSDRFSAERTGGSVSTLTIQRTQQEDSAVYLCASSHGTGGYTFGSGTRLTVV.

CDR3 amino acids: CASSVARQSYEQYF. Written as DNA, the CDR3 is TGTGCCAGCAGCGTAGCTAGACAGTCCTACGAGCAGTACTTC. The J gene is TRBJ2-7, the V gene TRBV9; tentatively, D is TRBD1 (5 bases). The V gene's germline CDR1 is SGDLS and CDR2 YYNGEE. Trimming left V 0 bases short and J 1 base short, with 8 bases between. The CDR3 contains 14 residues.

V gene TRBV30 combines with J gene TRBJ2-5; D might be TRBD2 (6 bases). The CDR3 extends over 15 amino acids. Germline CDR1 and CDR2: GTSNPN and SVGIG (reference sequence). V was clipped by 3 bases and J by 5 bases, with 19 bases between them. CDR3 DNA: TGTGCCTGGAGCCGGGGACGCGTTGGGGGGGAGACCCAGTACTTC. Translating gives CAWSRGRVGGETQYF. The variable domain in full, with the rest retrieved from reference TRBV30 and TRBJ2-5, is SQTIHQWPATLVQPVGSPLSLECTVEGTSNPNLYWYRQAAGRGLQLLFYSVGIGQISSEVPQNLSASRPQDRQFILSSKKLLLSDSGFYLCAWSRGRVGGETQYFGPGTRLLVL.

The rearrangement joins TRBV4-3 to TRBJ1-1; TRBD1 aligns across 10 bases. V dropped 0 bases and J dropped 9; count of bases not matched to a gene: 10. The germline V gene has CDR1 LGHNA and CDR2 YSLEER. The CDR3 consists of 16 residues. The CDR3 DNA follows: TGCGCCAGCAGCCAAGACATGGACAGGGGGGTCTTCCAAGCTTTCTTT. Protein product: CASSQDMDRGVFQAFF.

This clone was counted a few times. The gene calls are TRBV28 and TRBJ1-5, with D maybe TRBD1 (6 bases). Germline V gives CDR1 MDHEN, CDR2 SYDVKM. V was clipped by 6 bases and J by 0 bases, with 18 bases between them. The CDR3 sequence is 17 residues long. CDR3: CASSPTGGPVSNQPQHF. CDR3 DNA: TGTGCCAGCAGCCCAACGGGGGGGCCGGTTAGCAATCAGCCCCAGCATTTT.

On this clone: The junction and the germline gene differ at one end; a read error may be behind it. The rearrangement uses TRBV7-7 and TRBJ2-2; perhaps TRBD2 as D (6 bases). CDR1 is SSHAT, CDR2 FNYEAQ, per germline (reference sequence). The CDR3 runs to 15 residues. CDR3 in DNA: TGTGCTAGCAGCTTAGGCGGGGCACCCACCGGGGAGCTGTTTTTT. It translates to CASSLGGAPTGELFF.

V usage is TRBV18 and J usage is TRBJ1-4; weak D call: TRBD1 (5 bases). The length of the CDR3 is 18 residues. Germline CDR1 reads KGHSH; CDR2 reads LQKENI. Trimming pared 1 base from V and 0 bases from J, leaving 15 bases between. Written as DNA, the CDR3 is TGTGCCAGCTCACCACTCCAGGAAACGGGGGCAACTAATGAAAAACTGTTTTTT. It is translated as CASSPLQETGATNEKLFF. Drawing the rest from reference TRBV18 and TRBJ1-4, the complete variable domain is NAGVMQNPRHLVRRRGQEARLRCSPMKGHSHVYWYRQLPEEGLKFMVYLQKENIIDESGMPKERFSAEFPKEGPSILRIQQVVRGDSAAYFCASSPLQETGATNEKLFFGSGTQLSVL.